A selection of T cell receptor beta chains follows, all from one sample in a study of OX40 agonist ivuxolimab in advanced cancers. Sequenced by immunoSEQ multiplex PCR; TCRdb stores in-frame clones only, minus some. Of some 60,000 clones listed, around 93% were seen once; the top ten hold roughly a fifth. The sample consisted of CD4+ or CD8+ T cells sorted from blood, taken in a trial of the OX40 agonist ivuxolimab. These receptors all stem from an adult with an advanced solid tumor such as melanoma, head and neck, liver or kidney cancer. Both conserved end residues are trimmed from each CDR3. Clone size is not always given. Where it is, it says once, few, many or a class for expanded clones.

j_call	clone_size	v_call	cdr3_aa
TRBJ2-1	-	TRBV5-1	ASSHGTGGYNEQF
TRBJ2-1	-	TRBV10-3	AISEIFSGAYNEQF
TRBJ2-3	-	TRBV9	ASSESGSPPDTQY
TRBJ2-3	-	TRBV7-9	ASSPRGGLVADTQY
TRBJ1-4	-	TRBV7-2	ASSPDSSNEKLF
TRBJ2-3	-	TRBV6-5	ASSPAVLTDTQY
TRBJ2-1	-	TRBV5-3	ARSSPGLADYNEQF
TRBJ2-7	-	TRBV7-2	ASSSQGAGYEQY
TRBJ2-1	-	TRBV19	ASRGGGRDEQF
TRBJ1-2	-	TRBV20-1	SARTIYGYT
TRBJ2-7	once	TRBV4-3	ASSLSLAGLYEQY
TRBJ2-1	-	TRBV11-3	ASSLDPLFGNSYNEQF
TRBJ1-1	once	TRBV21-1	ASSTRQGMNTEAF
TRBJ2-7	-	TRBV7-9	ASSPHSLLSYEQY
TRBJ2-2	-	TRBV13	ASSDSGQGGTGELF
TRBJ2-1	-	TRBV7-9	ASSLVGPGGMYNEQF
TRBJ2-2	-	TRBV23-1	ASSQSRQGASPNTGELF
TRBJ2-7	-	TRBV4-2	ASSQENEQY
TRBJ2-1	-	TRBV29-1	SVPGQGFPEQF
TRBJ2-7	-	TRBV5-4	ASSFEGYEQY
TRBJ1-1	-	TRBV6-5	ASSPGQTNTEAF
TRBJ2-5	-	TRBV4-3	ASSQELAGGVETQY
TRBJ2-5	-	TRBV5-5	ASSLVASGRVETQY
TRBJ2-5	-	TRBV7-6	ASSLIVGAGGYQETQY
TRBJ1-2	-	TRBV6-1	ASRGGARGYGYT
TRBJ2-1	-	TRBV9	ASSVDLSNEQF
TRBJ1-4	-	TRBV6-1	ASSSDRAAEKLF
TRBJ2-7	-	TRBV4-1	ASSPSRTSSNYEQY
TRBJ2-1	once	TRBV5-1	ASSSADEQF
TRBJ2-7	-	TRBV7-2	ASSLNKAREQY
TRBJ2-2	-	TRBV27	ASSSLSGRASTGELF
TRBJ2-1	-	TRBV19	ASMGWSGRAQQF
TRBJ2-3	-	TRBV13	ASRDSGRGSEDTQY
TRBJ2-3	-	TRBV19	ASSPPGPWDTDTQY
TRBJ2-1	-	TRBV2	ASSDPGKGKI
TRBJ2-5	-	TRBV5-4	ASSFRGGETQY
TRBJ2-7	once	TRBV19	ASSIADGGYEQY
TRBJ1-2	-	TRBV28	ASSWGGYGYT
TRBJ2-3	-	TRBV7-7	ASSLAGGTDTQY
TRBJ2-7	-	TRBV19	ASSPVAGGLTYEQY
TRBJ2-7	-	TRBV27	ASSWTSAYEQY